This is a list of T cell receptor beta chains from one sample in a study of T cells after yellow fever vaccination. One entry per CDR3 protein, called by TCRdb with MiXCR from the 5' RACE reads. There are hundreds of thousands of distinct CDR3 sequences in the sample; under 20% occur only once, and 15% to 20% lies in the top ten. Sequenced material: PBMCs, taken before the yellow fever booster vaccination. The receptor source for this set is a man younger than 30 who received the YFV17D yellow fever vaccine. Both conserved end residues are part of each CDR3. The D gene is left open where the match is weak. Clone size is shown for a subset of rows, as once, few, many or a class of expanded clone.

>TRBV19|-|-|TRBJ1-2
CASSISGTPNYGYTF
TGTGCCAGTAGTATATCCGGGACACCCAACTATGGCTACACCTTC
>TRBV9|-|-|TRBJ2-7
CASSDNRGSGEQYF
TGTGCCAGCAGCGACAACCGGGGGTCCGGCGAGCAGTACTTC
>TRBV11-1|-|-|TRBJ1-1
CASRGLGTEAFF
TGTGCCAGCAGGGGGCTCGGGACTGAAGCTTTCTTT
>TRBV4-3|few|TRBD2|TRBJ2-1
CASSHAGTRNEQFF
TGCGCCAGCAGCCATGCGGGGACTAGGAATGAGCAGTTCTTC
>TRBV4-3|-|TRBD2|TRBJ2-1
CASSRVGGGRSCF
TGCGCCAGCAGCCGGGTAGGCGGGGGGCGGTCTTGTTTC
>TRBV4-1|-|-|TRBJ2-3
CASSQDSGPSSTDTQYF
TGCGCCAGCAGCCAAGATTCGGGGCCTTCTAGCACAGATACGCAGTATTTT
>TRBV3-1|many|TRBD2|TRBJ2-7
CASSPSGGDQYEQYF
TGTGCCAGCAGTCCTAGCGGGGGGGATCAGTACGAGCAGTACTTC
>TRBV6-6|few|-|TRBJ1-1
CASSIPMNTEAFF
TGTGCCAGCAGTATACCTATGAACACTGAAGCTTTCTTT
>TRBV5-1|few|TRBD2|TRBJ2-1
CASSLVLAGALNNEQFF
TGCGCCAGCAGCTTGGTACTAGCGGGGGCTCTAAACAATGAGCAGTTCTTC
>TRBV6-6|few|-|TRBJ1-4
CASSFREKVEKLFF
TGTGCCAGCAGTTTCCGGGAGAAGGTTGAAAAACTGTTTTTT
>TRBV19|-|TRBD1|TRBJ1-2
CASRRDSGNYGYTF
TGTGCCAGTAGACGGGACAGCGGAAACTATGGCTACACCTTC
>TRBV29-1|-|TRBD2|TRBJ2-1
CSLEASGGAGEQFF
TGCAGCCTTGAGGCTAGCGGGGGGGCGGGTGAGCAGTTCTTC
>TRBV5-1|few|TRBD2|TRBJ2-5
CASSETSGGIETQYF
TGCGCCAGCTCGGAGACTAGCGGGGGAATCGAGACCCAGTACTTC
>TRBV5-6|few|-|TRBJ2-6
CASSLWGSGANVLTF
TGTGCCAGCAGTTTGTGGGGATCTGGGGCCAACGTCCTGACTTTC
>TRBV4-2|-|-|TRBJ2-7
CASSQVVDRSYEQYF
TGTGCCAGCAGCCAAGTGGTAGACCGATCCTACGAGCAGTACTTC
>TRBV15|-|-|TRBJ1-5
CATSREGGVHNQPQHF
TGTGCCACCAGCAGAGAAGGGGGGGTCCATAATCAGCCCCAGCATTTT
>TRBV5-1|few|-|TRBJ1-1
CASSLETEAFF
TGCGCCAGCAGCTTAGAGACTGAAGCTTTCTTT
>TRBV15|few|TRBD2|TRBJ2-1
CATRQRGGNKNNEQFF
TGTGCCACCAGGCAGCGGGGGGGCAACAAAAACAATGAGCAGTTCTTC
>TRBV5-1|-|-|TRBJ2-5
CASSSDSWGETQYF
TGCGCCAGCAGCTCGGACAGTTGGGGCGAGACCCAGTACTTC
>TRBV18|-|-|TRBJ1-5
CASSPGQNSNQPQQF
TGTGCCAGCTCACCTGGACAGAACAGCAATCAGCCCCAGCAATTT
>TRBV10-3|-|-|TRBJ2-2
CAITERAGGGELFF
TGTGCCATCACCGAGCGGGCGGGCGGCGGGGAGCTGTTTTTT
>TRBV20-1|-|TRBD2|TRBJ2-3
CSASPQRGITDTQYF
TGCAGTGCTAGCCCCCAGCGGGGAATCACAGATACGCAGTATTTT
>TRBV12-3/TRBV12-4|-|-|TRBJ1-1
CASTWTMNTEAFF
TGTGCCAGCACATGGACCATGAACACTGAAGCTTTCTTT
>TRBV5-1|-|-|TRBJ2-3
CASSPRGVVVGDTQYF
TGCGCCAGCAGCCCCCGGGGAGTGGTAGTTGGAGATACGCAGTATTTT
>TRBV6-5|-|-|TRBJ1-1
CASSYVNVRGWNTEAFF
TGTGCCAGCAGTTACGTAAATGTTAGGGGTTGGAACACTGAAGCTTTCTTT
>TRBV5-1|-|TRBD1|TRBJ2-3
CASSFLRQGARGDTQYF
TGCGCCAGCAGCTTCCTCCGACAGGGGGCGAGAGGAGATACGCAGTATTTT
>TRBV6-6|few|-|TRBJ2-2
CASSYRTLDTGELFF
TGTGCCAGCAGTTACAGGACACTTGACACCGGGGAGCTGTTTTTT
>TRBV19|-|-|TRBJ2-2
CASSIGLLDTGELFF
TGTGCCAGTAGTATCGGCCTACTGGACACCGGGGAGCTGTTTTTT
>TRBV15|-|TRBD1|TRBJ1-3
CATSRPGQVFNTIYF
TGTGCCACCAGCAGGCCGGGACAGGTTTTCAACACCATATATTTT
>TRBV5-1|many|TRBD2|TRBJ2-5
CASSLGTSGQETQYF
TGCGCCAGCAGCTTGGGGACTAGCGGCCAAGAGACCCAGTACTTC
>TRBV6-2/TRBV6-3|-|TRBD2|TRBJ2-1
CASSPGLGLNEQFF
TGTGCCAGCAGCCCTGGACTAGGGCTCAATGAGCAGTTCTTC
>TRBV4-1|-|-|TRBJ2-5
CASSPRELQETQYF
TGCGCCAGCAGCCCCAGGGAGCTACAAGAGACCCAGTACTTC
>TRBV20-1|-|-|TRBJ1-1
CSARVRGGNTEAFF
TGCAGTGCTAGAGTCAGAGGGGGGAACACTGAAGCTTTCTTT
>TRBV6-6|few|TRBD1|TRBJ2-3
CASSYEGQGGTDTQYF
TGTGCCAGCAGTTACGAGGGACAGGGGGGCACAGATACGCAGTATTTT
>TRBV5-4|-|TRBD1|TRBJ1-2
CASSLEHRGIGYTF
TGTGCCAGCAGCTTGGAGCACAGGGGGATCGGCTACACCTTC
>TRBV9|-|TRBD2|TRBJ2-1
CASSPQTSGGANEQFF
TGTGCCAGCAGCCCTCAGACTAGCGGGGGGGCAAATGAGCAGTTCTTC